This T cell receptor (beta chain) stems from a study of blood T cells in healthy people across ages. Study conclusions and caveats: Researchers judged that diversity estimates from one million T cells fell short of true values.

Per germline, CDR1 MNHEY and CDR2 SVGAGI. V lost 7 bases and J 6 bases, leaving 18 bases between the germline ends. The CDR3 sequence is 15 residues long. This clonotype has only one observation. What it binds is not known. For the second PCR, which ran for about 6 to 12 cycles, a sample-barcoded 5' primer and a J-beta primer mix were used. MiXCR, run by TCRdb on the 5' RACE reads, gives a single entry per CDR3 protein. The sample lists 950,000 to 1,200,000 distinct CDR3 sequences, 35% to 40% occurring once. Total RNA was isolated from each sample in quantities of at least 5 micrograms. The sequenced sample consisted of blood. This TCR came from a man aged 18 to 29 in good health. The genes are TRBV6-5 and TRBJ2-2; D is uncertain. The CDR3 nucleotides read TGTGCCAGCAATTATGGCAGCCCGTCATCCGGGGAGCTGTTTTTT. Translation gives CASNYGSPSSGELFF.